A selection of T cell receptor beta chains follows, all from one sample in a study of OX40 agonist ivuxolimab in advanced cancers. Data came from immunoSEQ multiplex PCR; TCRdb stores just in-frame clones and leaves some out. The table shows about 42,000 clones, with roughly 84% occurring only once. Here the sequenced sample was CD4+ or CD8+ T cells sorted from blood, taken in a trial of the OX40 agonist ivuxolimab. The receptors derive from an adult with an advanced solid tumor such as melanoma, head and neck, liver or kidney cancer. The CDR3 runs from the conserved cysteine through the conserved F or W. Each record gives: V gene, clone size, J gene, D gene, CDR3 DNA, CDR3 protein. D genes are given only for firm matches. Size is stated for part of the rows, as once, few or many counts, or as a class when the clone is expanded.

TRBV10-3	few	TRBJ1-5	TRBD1	TGTGCCATCAGTGACCCGGACAGGGGGCTTACCAATCAGCCCCAGCATTTT	CAISDPDRGLTNQPQHF
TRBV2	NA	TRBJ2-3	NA	TGTGCCAGCAGTGAAGCGTTGGAGGATACGCAGTATTTT	CASSEALEDTQYF
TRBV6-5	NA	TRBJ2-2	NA	TGTGCCAGCAGTTACTTAGACAAAATTACCGGGGAGCTGTTTTTT	CASSYLDKITGELFF
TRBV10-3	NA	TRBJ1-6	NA	TGTGCCATCAAATCGACGGGGGATAATTCACCCCTCCACTTT	CAIKSTGDNSPLHF
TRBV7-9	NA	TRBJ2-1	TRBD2	TGTGCCAGCAGCTCCCAAGGGATAGCGGGAGGGTACAATGAGCAGTTCTTC	CASSSQGIAGGYNEQFF
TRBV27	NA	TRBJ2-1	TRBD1	TGTGCCAGCAGTTTAGGGCTCCGACAGGGGGGGTACAATGAGCAGTTCTTC	CASSLGLRQGGYNEQFF
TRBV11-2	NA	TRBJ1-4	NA	TGTGCCAGCAGCCCATCGATAGGACAGAAACTGTTTTTT	CASSPSIGQKLFF
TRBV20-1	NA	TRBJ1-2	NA	TGCAGTGCTCCTGTCTGGGGCTACACCTTC	CSAPVWGYTF
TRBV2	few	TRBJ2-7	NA	TGTGCCAGCAGGGGTGGTTGGCTAAGGACCTACGAGCAGTACTTC	CASRGGWLRTYEQYF
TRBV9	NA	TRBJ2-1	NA	TGTGCCAGCTCGAGGGAGTCGTATGAGCAGTTCTTC	CASSRESYEQFF
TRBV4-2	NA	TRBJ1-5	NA	TGTGCCAGCAGCCAAGATGGAGGGGGGGTGAGGGATCAGCCCCAGCATTTT	CASSQDGGGVRDQPQHF
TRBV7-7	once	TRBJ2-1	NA	TGTGCTAGCAGCTCCGGTTCGACCCCCGGTGGCAATGAGCAGTTCTTC	CASSSGSTPGGNEQFF
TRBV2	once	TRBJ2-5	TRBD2	TGTGCCAGCAGTGTAACTAGCGGGGGGCCCTACCAAGAGACCCAGTACTTC	CASSVTSGGPYQETQYF
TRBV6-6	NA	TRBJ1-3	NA	TGTGCCAGCAGCACGTCCGGGACGGTGAAGGCAAACACCATATATTTT	CASSTSGTVKANTIYF
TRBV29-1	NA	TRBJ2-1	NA	TGCAGCGCTGGAGGGGGCTACAATGAGCAGTTCTTC	CSAGGGYNEQFF
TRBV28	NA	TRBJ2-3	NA	TGTGCCTCCGGGACTCTCACAGATACGCAGTATTTT	CASGTLTDTQYF
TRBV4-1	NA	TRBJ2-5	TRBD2	TGCGCCAGCAGCCAAGTATTAGTACTAGGGAGGGCGACCCAGTACTTC	CASSQVLVLGRATQYF
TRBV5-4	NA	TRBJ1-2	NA	TGTGCCAGCAGCCAAGACAGACATACAAACTATGGCTACACCTTC	CASSQDRHTNYGYTF
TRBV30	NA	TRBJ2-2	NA	TGTGCCTGGAGGAGAGCAGGGTCTCCTGGGGAGCTGTTTTTT	CAWRRAGSPGELFF
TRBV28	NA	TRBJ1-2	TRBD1	TGTGCCAGCAGTCGAGAGACAGGGGGTTTATATGGCTACACCTTC	CASSRETGGLYGYTF
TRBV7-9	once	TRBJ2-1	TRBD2	TGTGCCAGCAGCTCGGGACTAGCGCAGAGCCCTAACAATGAGCAGTTCTTC	CASSSGLAQSPNNEQFF
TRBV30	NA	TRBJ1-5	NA	TGTGCCTGGAGTTCTGGGGGACGCCAGCCCCAGCATTTT	CAWSSGGRQPQHF
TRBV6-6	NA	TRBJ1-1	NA	TGTGCCAGCAGTTGGGCGCGGGGAGGATCGACTGAAGCTTTCTTT	CASSWARGGSTEAFF
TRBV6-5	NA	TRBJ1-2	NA	TGTGCCAGCAGTACCGCTAACTATGGCTACACCTTC	CASSTANYGYTF
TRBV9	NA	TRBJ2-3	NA	TGTGCCAGCAGCTCCCGTGGTAGCACAGATACGCAGTATTTT	CASSSRGSTDTQYF
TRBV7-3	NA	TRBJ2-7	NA	TGTGCCAGCAGCTCGAACGTACAGGGCGAGCAGTACTTC	CASSSNVQGEQYF
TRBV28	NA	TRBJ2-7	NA	TGTGCCAGCAGTCCCCGGGGTCTAGTATGGTACGAGCAGTACTTC	CASSPRGLVWYEQYF
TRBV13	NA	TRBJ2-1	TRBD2	TGTGCCAGCAGCTTGGTGCGGACTAGCGGATACAATGAGCAGTTCTTC	CASSLVRTSGYNEQFF
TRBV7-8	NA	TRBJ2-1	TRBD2	TGTGCCAGCAGCCCGACTAGCGGGAGATTGTTCTTC	CASSPTSGRLFF
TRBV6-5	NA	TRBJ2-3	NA	TGTGCCAGCAGTTACTCGGCAAGCCCGGAGACAGATACGCAGTATTTT	CASSYSASPETDTQYF
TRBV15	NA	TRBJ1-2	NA	TGTGCCACCAGCAGAGGACAGGCCCTGGACTACACCTTC	CATSRGQALDYTF
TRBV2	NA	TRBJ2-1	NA	TGTGCCAGCAGTACAAGACCAGACGCCAACAATGAGCAGTTCTTC	CASSTRPDANNEQFF
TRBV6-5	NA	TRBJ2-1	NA	TGTGCCAGCAGTTACAGGGAAGTGAGCGATGAGCAGTTCTTC	CASSYREVSDEQFF
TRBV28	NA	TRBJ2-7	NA	TGTGCCAGCAGTTTACTTTCAACCTACGAGCAGTACTTC	CASSLLSTYEQYF
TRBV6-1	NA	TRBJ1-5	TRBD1	TGTGCCAGCAGTGAGAATACAGGGGGCGAACAGCCCCAGCATTTT	CASSENTGGEQPQHF
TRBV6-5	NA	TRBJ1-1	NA	TGTGCCAGCAGTTACGCCCGTTCGGGGGGTGAAGCTTTCTTT	CASSYARSGGEAFF
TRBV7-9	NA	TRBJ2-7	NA	TGTGCCAGCAGCTTAGAACACAGGGTCCTGGGGGTCGAGCAGTACTTC	CASSLEHRVLGVEQYF
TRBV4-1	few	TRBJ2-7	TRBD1	TGCGCCAGCAGCCAAGTCTTACGGGACAGGGAGTACTTC	CASSQVLRDREYF
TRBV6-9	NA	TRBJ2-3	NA	TGTGCCAGCAGTTATCCTACAACAGGGTTCGATGATACGCAGTATTTT	CASSYPTTGFDDTQYF
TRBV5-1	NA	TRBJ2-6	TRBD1	TGCGCCAGCAGCGGACAGGGGGTGATCTCTGGGGCCAACGTCCTGACTTTC	CASSGQGVISGANVLTF
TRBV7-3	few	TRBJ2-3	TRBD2	TGTGCCAGCAGCTTAAGCGGGAGGGCCGGGACAGATACGCAGTATTTT	CASSLSGRAGTDTQYF